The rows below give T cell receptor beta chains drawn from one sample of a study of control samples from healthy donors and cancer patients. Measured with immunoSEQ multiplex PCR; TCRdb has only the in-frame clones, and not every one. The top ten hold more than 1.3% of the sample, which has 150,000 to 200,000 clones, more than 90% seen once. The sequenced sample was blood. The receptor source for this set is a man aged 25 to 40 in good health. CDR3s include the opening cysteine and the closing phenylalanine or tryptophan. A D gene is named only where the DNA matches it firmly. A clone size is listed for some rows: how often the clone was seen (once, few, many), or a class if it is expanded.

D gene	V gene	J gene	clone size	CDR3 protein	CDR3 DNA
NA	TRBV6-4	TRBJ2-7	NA	CAPRDWHYEQYF	TGTGCCCCCCGGGACTGGCATTACGAGCAGTACTTC
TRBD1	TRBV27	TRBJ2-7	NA	CASSSQGASYEQYF	TGTGCCAGCAGTTCCCAGGGGGCCTCCTACGAGCAGTACTTC
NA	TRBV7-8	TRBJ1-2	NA	CASSARQEYYGYTF	TGTGCCAGCAGCGCCCGACAGGAGTACTATGGCTACACCTTC
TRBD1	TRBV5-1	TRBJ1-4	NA	CASSLSGTGGEKLFF	TGCGCCAGCAGCTTGTCCGGGACAGGAGGAGAAAAACTGTTTTTT
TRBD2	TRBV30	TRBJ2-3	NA	CAWSPGTSGSTDTQYF	TGTGCCTGGAGTCCCGGGACTAGCGGGAGCACAGATACGCAGTATTTT
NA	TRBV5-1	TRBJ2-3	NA	CASRRGGGNTDTQYF	TGCGCCAGTAGGAGAGGGGGGGGGAACACAGATACGCAGTATTTT
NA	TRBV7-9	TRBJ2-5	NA	CASSLSETQYF	TGTGCCAGCAGCTTATCGGAGACCCAGTACTTC
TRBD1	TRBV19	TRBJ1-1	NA	CASSRTGGGNTEAFF	TGTGCCAGTAGCCGGACAGGAGGCGGGAACACTGAAGCTTTCTTT
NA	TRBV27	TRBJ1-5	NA	CASSLGYNQPQHF	TGTGCCAGCAGTTTAGGGTATAATCAGCCCCAGCATTTT
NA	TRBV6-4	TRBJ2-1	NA	CASSEGAGSHNEQFF	TGTGCCAGCAGTGAAGGGGCAGGGTCCCACAATGAGCAGTTCTTC
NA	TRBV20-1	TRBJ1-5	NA	CSARGNSLQHF	TGCAGTGCTAGAGGCAACAGTCTCCAGCATTTT
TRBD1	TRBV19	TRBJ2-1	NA	CASSGTGRNEQFF	TGTGCCAGTAGTGGGACAGGGAGAAATGAGCAGTTCTTC
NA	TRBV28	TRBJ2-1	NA	CASSLGEQQFF	TGTGCCAGCAGTTTAGGGGAGCAGCAGTTCTTC
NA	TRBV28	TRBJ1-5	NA	CASSKVASNQPQHF	TGTGCCAGCAGTAAGGTTGCGTCCAATCAGCCCCAGCATTTT
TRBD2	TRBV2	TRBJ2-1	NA	CASSGVGGSYNEQFF	TGTGCCAGCAGTGGTGTGGGGGGGTCCTACAATGAGCAGTTCTTC
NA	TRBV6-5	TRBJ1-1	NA	CASSYKEETEAFF	TGTGCCAGCAGTTACAAGGAGGAGACTGAAGCTTTCTTT
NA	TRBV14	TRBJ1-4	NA	CASSLRDEKLFF	TGTGCCAGCAGCCTAAGGGATGAAAAACTGTTTTTT
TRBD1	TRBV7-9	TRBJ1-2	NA	CASSHNRGGEGYTF	TGTGCCAGCAGCCATAACAGGGGAGGGGAAGGCTACACCTTC
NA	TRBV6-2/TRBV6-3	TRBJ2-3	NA	CASSYGGISTDTQYF	TGTGCCAGCAGTTACGGGGGGATTAGCACAGATACGCAGTATTTT
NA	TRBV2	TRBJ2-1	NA	CASKGDRSSYNEQFF	TGTGCCAGCAAGGGCGACAGGAGCTCCTACAATGAGCAGTTCTTC
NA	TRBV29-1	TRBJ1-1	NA	CSVDRGTEAFF	TGCAGCGTTGATAGGGGGACTGAAGCTTTCTTT
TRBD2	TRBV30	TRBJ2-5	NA	CAWSRASGGEETQYF	TGTGCCTGGAGTCGGGCTAGCGGGGGGGAAGAGACCCAGTACTTC
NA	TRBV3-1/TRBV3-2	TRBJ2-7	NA	CASSQDGGLYEQYF	TGTGCCAGCAGCCAAGATGGAGGGCTCTACGAGCAGTACTTC
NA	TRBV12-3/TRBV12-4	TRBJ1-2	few	CASSLVNYGYTF	TGTGCCAGCAGTTTGGTTAACTATGGCTACACCTTC
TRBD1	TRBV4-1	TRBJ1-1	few	CASSHFGQGATEAFF	TGCGCCAGCAGCCACTTTGGACAGGGGGCCACTGAAGCTTTCTTT
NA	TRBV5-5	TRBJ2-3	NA	CASSLGQATDTQYF	TGTGCCAGCAGCTTGGGACAGGCCACAGATACGCAGTATTTT
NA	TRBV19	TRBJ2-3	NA	CASSMGPGRADTQYF	TGTGCCAGTAGTATGGGGCCAGGGCGCGCAGATACGCAGTATTTT
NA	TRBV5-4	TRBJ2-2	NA	CASSLPGAVANTGELFF	TGTGCCAGCAGCTTGCCGGGAGCGGTCGCGAACACCGGGGAGCTGTTTTTT
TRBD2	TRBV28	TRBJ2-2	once	CASSSTGTRNTGELFF	TGTGCCAGCAGTTCCACCGGGACTAGGAACACCGGGGAGCTGTTTTTT
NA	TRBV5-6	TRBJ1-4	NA	CASSYRRDARSEKLFF	TGTGCCAGCAGCTATCGGCGCGACGCGCGGTCTGAAAAACTGTTTTTT
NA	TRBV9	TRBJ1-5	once	CASSSGRGQPQHF	TGTGCCAGCAGCTCCGGACGTGGTCAGCCCCAGCATTTT
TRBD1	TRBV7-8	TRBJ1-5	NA	CASSDRDRVFQPQHF	TGTGCCAGCAGCGACCGGGACAGGGTTTTTCAGCCCCAGCATTTT
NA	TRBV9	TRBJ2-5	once	CASSVGTGREETQYF	TGTGCCAGCAGCGTAGGAACAGGGAGGGAGGAGACCCAGTACTTC
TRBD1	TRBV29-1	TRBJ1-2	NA	CSVWLTGERGYGYTF	TGCAGCGTTTGGCTCACAGGGGAGAGGGGCTATGGCTACACCTTC
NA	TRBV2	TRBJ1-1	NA	CASRAIPGGFTEAFF	TGTGCCAGCAGGGCTATCCCCGGGGGATTCACTGAAGCTTTCTTT
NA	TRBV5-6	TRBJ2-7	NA	CASSFELYEQYF	TGTGCCAGCAGCTTCGAGTTGTACGAGCAGTACTTC
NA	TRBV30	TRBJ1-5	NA	CAWRDSAHQPQHF	TGTGCCTGGAGAGACTCAGCCCATCAGCCCCAGCATTTT
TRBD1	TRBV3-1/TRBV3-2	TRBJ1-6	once	CASSRTGDNSPLHF	TGTGCCAGCAGCCGGACAGGGGATAATTCACCCCTCCACTTT
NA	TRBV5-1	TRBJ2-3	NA	CASSPRWGDTQYF	TGCGCCAGCAGCCCCCGATGGGGTGATACGCAGTATTTT
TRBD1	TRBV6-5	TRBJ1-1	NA	CASRGQGMNTEAFF	TGTGCCAGCAGGGGACAGGGGATGAACACTGAAGCTTTCTTT
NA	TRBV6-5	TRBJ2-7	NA	CASRRGYEQYF	TGTGCCAGCAGGAGGGGCTACGAGCAGTACTTC